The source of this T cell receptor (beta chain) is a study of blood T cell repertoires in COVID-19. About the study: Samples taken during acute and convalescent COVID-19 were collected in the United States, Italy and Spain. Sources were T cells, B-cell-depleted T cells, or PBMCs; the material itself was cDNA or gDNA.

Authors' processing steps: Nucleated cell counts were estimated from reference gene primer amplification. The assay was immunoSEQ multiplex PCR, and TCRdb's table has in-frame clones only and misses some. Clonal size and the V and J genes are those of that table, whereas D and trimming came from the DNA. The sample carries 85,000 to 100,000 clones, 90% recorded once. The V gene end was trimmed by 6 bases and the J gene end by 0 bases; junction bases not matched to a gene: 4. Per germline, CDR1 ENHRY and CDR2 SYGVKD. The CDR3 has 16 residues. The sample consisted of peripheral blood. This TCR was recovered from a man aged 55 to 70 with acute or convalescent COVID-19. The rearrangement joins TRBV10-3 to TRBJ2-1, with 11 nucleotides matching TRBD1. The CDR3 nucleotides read TGTGCCATCAGCCCGGGACAGGGGGACTCCTACAATGAGCAGTTCTTC. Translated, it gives CAISPGQGDSYNEQFF.